The clone carrying this T cell receptor (beta chain) was observed once. Its target is not known. Trimming cost V 1 base and J 8 bases, with 5 bases left between them. The CDR3 is made up of 11 amino acids. Germline CDR1 SGHTA, CDR2 FQGNSA. The sample comes from a study of OX40 agonist ivuxolimab in advanced cancers. For the study at large: Prior anti-PD-1, anti-PD-L1 or anti-CTLA-4 therapy did not bar entry, and approximately 40% had some.

Some clones are missing from TCRdb's copy, which holds only in-frame ones; the method was immunoSEQ multiplex PCR. The data contain approximately 26,000 clones, 85% to 90% of them singletons. Findings and caveats of the study: Partial responders receiving 0.1-3.0 mg/kg showed among the lowest clonal expansion. There was clonal expansion of CD4+ and CD8+ blood T cells by week 6 at 0.1 to 3.0 mg/kg.

The rearrangement joins TRBV7-2 to TRBJ1-1; D remains unclear. The receptor comes from an adult with an advanced solid tumor such as melanoma, head and neck, liver or kidney cancer. The sample in question was CD4+ or CD8+ T cells sorted from blood, obtained in a trial of the OX40 agonist ivuxolimab. CDR3 sequence (DNA): TGTGCCAGCAGCTTAGGGACCGAAGCTTTCTTT. This sequence encodes CASSLGTEAFF.